This TCR beta chain was captured by sequencing in a study of blood T cells in healthy people across ages. Overall study results and limits: The study found more naive CD4+ cells and higher diversity in long-lived than aged donors. Per million T cells, TCR beta diversity dropped about linearly as age rose.

This CDR3 is 11 amino acids long. Germline values: CDR1 DFQATT, CDR2 SNEGSKA (reference sequence). The V gene end was trimmed by 7 bases and the J gene end by 6 bases; junction bases not matched to a gene: 4. Total RNA, at least 5.5 micrograms per sample, was extracted from PBMCs. This clonotype was seen at least ten times. Its antigen is unidentified. Using a J-beta primer mix together with a sample-barcoded 5' primer, a second PCR was run for about 6 to 12 cycles. Every single cDNA molecule received a tag from a template-switch adaptor with 12 random nucleotides. TCRdb fed the 5' RACE reads into MiXCR, producing one record per CDR3 protein. The sample records 590,000 or so distinct CDR3 sequences, approximately 30% being singletons.

The sequencing input was blood. This TCR was recovered from a woman of 80 years or more in good health. The J gene is TRBJ2-7, the V gene TRBV20-1; TRBD1 matches 9 bases. For the CDR3, the DNA is TGCAGTGTTACAGGGGGCTCCGAGCAGTACTTC. This codes for CSVTGGSEQYF.